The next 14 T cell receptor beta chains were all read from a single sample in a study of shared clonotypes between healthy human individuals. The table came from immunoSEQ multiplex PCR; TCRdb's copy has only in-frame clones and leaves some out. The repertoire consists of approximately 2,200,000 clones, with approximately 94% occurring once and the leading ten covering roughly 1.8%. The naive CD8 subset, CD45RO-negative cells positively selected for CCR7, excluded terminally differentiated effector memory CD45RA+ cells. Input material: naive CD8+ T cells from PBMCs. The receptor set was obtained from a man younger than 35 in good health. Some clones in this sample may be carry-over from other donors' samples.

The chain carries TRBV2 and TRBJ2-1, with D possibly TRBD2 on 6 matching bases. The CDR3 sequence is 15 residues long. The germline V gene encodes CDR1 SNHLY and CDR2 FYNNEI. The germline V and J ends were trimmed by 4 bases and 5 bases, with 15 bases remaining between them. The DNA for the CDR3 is TGTGCCAGCAGTGGGGGATTTGGAGGGAACAATGAGCAGTTCTTC. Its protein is CASSGGFGGNNEQFF.

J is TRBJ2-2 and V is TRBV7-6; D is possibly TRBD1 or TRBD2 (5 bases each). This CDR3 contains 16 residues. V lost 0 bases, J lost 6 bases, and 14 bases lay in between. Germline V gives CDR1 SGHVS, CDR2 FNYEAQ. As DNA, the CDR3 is TGTGCCAGCAGCTTAGCCTGGCAGGGAGACGCCGGGGAGCTGTTTTTT. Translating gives CASSLAWQGDAGELFF.

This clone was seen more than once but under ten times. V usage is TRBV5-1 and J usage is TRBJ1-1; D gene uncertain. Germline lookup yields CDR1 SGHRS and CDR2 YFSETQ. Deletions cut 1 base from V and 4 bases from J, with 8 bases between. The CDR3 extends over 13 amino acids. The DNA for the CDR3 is TGCGCCAGCAGCTTGTTGTGGGCCACTGAAGCTTTCTTT. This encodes CASSLLWATEAFF.

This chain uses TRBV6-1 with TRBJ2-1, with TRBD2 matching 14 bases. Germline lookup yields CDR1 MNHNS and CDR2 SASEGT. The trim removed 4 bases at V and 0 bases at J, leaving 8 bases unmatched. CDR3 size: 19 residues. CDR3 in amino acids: CASSVTGLAGVGSYNEQFF. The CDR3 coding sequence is TGTGCCAGCAGTGTTACGGGACTAGCGGGGGTCGGCTCCTACAATGAGCAGTTCTTC.

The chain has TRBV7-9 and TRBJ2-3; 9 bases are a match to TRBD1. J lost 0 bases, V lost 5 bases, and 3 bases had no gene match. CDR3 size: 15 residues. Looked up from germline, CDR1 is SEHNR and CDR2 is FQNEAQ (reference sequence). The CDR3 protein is CASSDRGSSTDTQYF. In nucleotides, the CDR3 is TGTGCCAGCAGCGACAGGGGGAGTAGCACAGATACGCAGTATTTT.

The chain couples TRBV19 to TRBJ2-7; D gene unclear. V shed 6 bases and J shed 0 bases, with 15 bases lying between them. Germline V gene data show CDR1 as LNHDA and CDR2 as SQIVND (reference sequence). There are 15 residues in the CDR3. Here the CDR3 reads CASSPESESSYEQYF. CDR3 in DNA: TGTGCCAGTAGCCCTGAGAGTGAGAGCTCCTACGAGCAGTACTTC.

The CDR3 region is CASSPIASGNTIYF. CDR3 nucleotide sequence: TGTGCCAGCAGCCCGATAGCATCTGGAAACACCATATATTTT. V and J are TRBV11-2 and TRBJ1-3; D is unresolved. The V end lost 5 bases, the J end lost 1 base, and 9 bases lay between the germline ends. Germline CDR1 SGHAT, CDR2 FQNNGV. The CDR3 runs 14 residues.

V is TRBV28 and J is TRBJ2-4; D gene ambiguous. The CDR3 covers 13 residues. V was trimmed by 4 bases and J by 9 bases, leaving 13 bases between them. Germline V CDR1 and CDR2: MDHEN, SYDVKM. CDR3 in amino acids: CASSWAESGIQYF. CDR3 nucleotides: TGTGCCAGCAGTTGGGCGGAATCAGGCATTCAGTACTTC.

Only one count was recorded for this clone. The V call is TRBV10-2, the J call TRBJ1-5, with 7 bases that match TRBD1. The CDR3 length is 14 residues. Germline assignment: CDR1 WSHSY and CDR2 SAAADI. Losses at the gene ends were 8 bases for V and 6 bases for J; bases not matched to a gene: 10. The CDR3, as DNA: TGCGCCAGCCGAGGGACAGCCCCAAGTCAGCCCCAGCATTTT. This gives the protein CASRGTAPSQPQHF.

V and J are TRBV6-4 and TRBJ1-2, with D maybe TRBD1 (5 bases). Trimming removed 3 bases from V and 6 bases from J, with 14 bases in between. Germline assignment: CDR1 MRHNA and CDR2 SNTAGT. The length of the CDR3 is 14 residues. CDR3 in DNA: TGTGCCAGCAGTGAACGGGGGTCCGGCGATGGCTACACCTTC. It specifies CASSERGSGDGYTF.

The CDR3: CASSLLGLPTYNEQFF. The CDR3 DNA reads as TGTGCCAGCAGTTTACTCGGACTACCAACCTACAATGAGCAGTTCTTC. The J gene is TRBJ2-1, the V gene TRBV27, with a weak D call TRBD2 (6 bases). This CDR3 is 16 amino acids long. In germline, CDR1 is MNHEY, CDR2 SMNVEV (reference sequence). Trimming removed 2 bases at V and 2 bases at J, with 13 bases between.

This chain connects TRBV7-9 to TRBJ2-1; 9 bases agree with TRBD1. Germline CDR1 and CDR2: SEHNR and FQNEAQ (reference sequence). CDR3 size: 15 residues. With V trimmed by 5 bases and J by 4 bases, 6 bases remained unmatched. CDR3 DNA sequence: TGTGCCAGCAGCGTAGACAGGGGGGTATACAATGAGCAGTTCTTC. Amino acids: CASSVDRGVYNEQFF.

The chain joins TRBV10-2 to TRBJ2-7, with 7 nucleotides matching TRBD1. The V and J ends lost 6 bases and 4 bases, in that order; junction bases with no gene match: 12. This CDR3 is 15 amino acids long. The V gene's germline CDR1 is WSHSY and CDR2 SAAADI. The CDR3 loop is CASRIPGQNLYEQYF. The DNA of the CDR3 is TGCGCCAGCAGAATACCGGGACAGAACTTGTACGAGCAGTACTTC.

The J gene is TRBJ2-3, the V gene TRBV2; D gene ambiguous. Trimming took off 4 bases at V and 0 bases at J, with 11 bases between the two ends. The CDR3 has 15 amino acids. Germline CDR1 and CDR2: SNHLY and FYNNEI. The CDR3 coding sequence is TGTGCCAGCAGTGCGTGGCTGGCTAGCACAGATACGCAGTATTTT. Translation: CASSAWLASTDTQYF. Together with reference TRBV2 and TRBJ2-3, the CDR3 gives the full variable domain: EPEVTQTPSHQVTQMGQEVILRCVPISNHLYFYWYRQILGQKVEFLVSFYNNEISEKSEIFDDQFSVERPDGSNFTLKIRSTKLEDSAMYFCASSAWLASTDTQYFGPGTRLTVL.